The rows below give T cell receptor beta chains drawn from one sample of a study of T cell repertoires in cytomegalovirus infection. A single record per CDR3 protein comes from TCRdb applying MiXCR to the reads. The table records around 740,000 distinct CDR3 sequences, roughly 35% of them present only once. Sequenced material: PBMCs. These receptors were taken from a human donor in good health (CMV status not recorded). Some clones in this sample may be carry-over from other donors' samples. Both conserved end residues are part of each CDR3. The order of the fields is V gene, clone size, J gene, D gene, CDR3 DNA, CDR3 protein. A D gene is named only where the DNA matches it firmly. The size entry is marked missing in some rows and otherwise reads once, few, many or a size class.

v_call: TRBV20-1; clone_size: few; j_call: TRBJ1-6; d_call: TRBD1; cdr3_nt: TGCAGTGCTACCCCCGGGACCGGGACAGGGTACTCACCCCTCCACTTT; cdr3_aa: CSATPGTGTGYSPLHF
v_call: TRBV7-9; clone_size: NA; j_call: TRBJ2-3; d_call: NA; cdr3_nt: TGTGCCAGCAGCTTGGGGTCGGGTACGCAGTATTTT; cdr3_aa: CASSLGSGTQYF
v_call: TRBV7-6; clone_size: NA; j_call: TRBJ1-3; d_call: NA; cdr3_nt: TGTGCCAGCAGCTTAGCCCGGACGGACTCTGGAAACACCATATATTTT; cdr3_aa: CASSLARTDSGNTIYF
v_call: TRBV4-1; clone_size: NA; j_call: TRBJ2-7; d_call: NA; cdr3_nt: TGCGCCAGCAGGGGGGACGGAACCTACGAGCAGTACTTC; cdr3_aa: CASRGDGTYEQYF
v_call: TRBV6-1; clone_size: NA; j_call: TRBJ2-3; d_call: TRBD2; cdr3_nt: TGTGCCAGCAGTGAAGCGGTAGCTAGCGGGGGACGAGATACGCAGTATTTT; cdr3_aa: CASSEAVASGGRDTQYF
v_call: TRBV7-9; clone_size: many; j_call: TRBJ1-4; d_call: NA; cdr3_nt: TGTGCCAGCAGCTTGGTTGGGAATAATGAAAAACTGTTTTTT; cdr3_aa: CASSLVGNNEKLFF
v_call: TRBV7-2; clone_size: many; j_call: TRBJ1-2; d_call: NA; cdr3_nt: TGTGCCAGCAGCCCTGGGACTGAGTATGGCTACACCTTC; cdr3_aa: CASSPGTEYGYTF
v_call: TRBV28; clone_size: NA; j_call: TRBJ2-1; d_call: NA; cdr3_nt: TGTGCCAGCAGTTTAAGGGGAGGAGAAAGCTCCTACAATGAGCAGTTCTTC; cdr3_aa: CASSLRGGESSYNEQFF
v_call: TRBV27; clone_size: few; j_call: TRBJ1-6; d_call: TRBD1; cdr3_nt: TGTGCCAGCAGACCCCAGCAGGGGGCGAATTCACCCCTCCACTTT; cdr3_aa: CASRPQQGANSPLHF
v_call: TRBV12-3/TRBV12-4; clone_size: NA; j_call: TRBJ1-5; d_call: NA; cdr3_nt: TGTGCCAGCAGGCCTACAGGGTCCAATCAGCCCCAGCATTTT; cdr3_aa: CASRPTGSNQPQHF
v_call: TRBV12-3/TRBV12-4; clone_size: NA; j_call: TRBJ2-2; d_call: NA; cdr3_nt: TGTGCCAGCAGTTTACTTGTAGGGTCTCAGAGGACCGGGGAGCTGTTTTTT; cdr3_aa: CASSLLVGSQRTGELFF
v_call: TRBV6-1; clone_size: many; j_call: TRBJ1-5; d_call: TRBD1; cdr3_nt: TGTGCCAGCAGTCCAGGGGGACCTAGCAATCAGCCCCAGCATTTT; cdr3_aa: CASSPGGPSNQPQHF
v_call: TRBV7-2; clone_size: many; j_call: TRBJ2-5; d_call: TRBD1; cdr3_nt: TGTGCCAGCAGCTCCTGGACAGGGGAAGAGACCCAGTACTTC; cdr3_aa: CASSSWTGEETQYF
v_call: TRBV18; clone_size: NA; j_call: TRBJ2-7; d_call: NA; cdr3_nt: TGTGCCAGCTCACCGCAGGCCCAGGACGAGCAGTACTTC; cdr3_aa: CASSPQAQDEQYF
v_call: TRBV7-2; clone_size: NA; j_call: TRBJ1-2; d_call: NA; cdr3_nt: TGTGCCAGCAGCTCCCAGGAGGCTGTTGATGGCTACACCTTC; cdr3_aa: CASSSQEAVDGYTF
v_call: TRBV7-9; clone_size: NA; j_call: TRBJ1-5; d_call: TRBD1; cdr3_nt: TGTGCCAGCAGTCCCGGGACAGGGAGTCCCGCGAATCAGCCCCAGCATTTT; cdr3_aa: CASSPGTGSPANQPQHF
v_call: TRBV19; clone_size: NA; j_call: TRBJ2-7; d_call: NA; cdr3_nt: TGTGCCAGTAAGGGAACAGACTCCTACGAGCAGTACTTC; cdr3_aa: CASKGTDSYEQYF
v_call: TRBV7-2; clone_size: many; j_call: TRBJ2-7; d_call: TRBD1; cdr3_nt: TGTGCCAGCAGCTTAGCCGGGACAGGGGAATACGAGCAGTACTTC; cdr3_aa: CASSLAGTGEYEQYF
v_call: TRBV28; clone_size: many; j_call: TRBJ2-1; d_call: TRBD2; cdr3_nt: TGTGCCAGCAGTTTTGAGCGGGGGGCTCCTAACTTAAACAATGAGCAGTTCTTC; cdr3_aa: CASSFERGAPNLNNEQFF
v_call: TRBV4-3; clone_size: NA; j_call: TRBJ2-1; d_call: NA; cdr3_nt: TGCGCCAGCAGCCAAGAGCGGGGATTCAGGGGCAATGAGCAGTTATTC; cdr3_aa: CASSQERGFRGNEQLF
v_call: TRBV10-3; clone_size: NA; j_call: TRBJ2-6; d_call: NA; cdr3_nt: TGTTCCATCAGTGATTCTGGGGCCAACGTCCTGACTTTC; cdr3_aa: CSISDSGANVLTF
v_call: TRBV5-4; clone_size: NA; j_call: TRBJ1-6; d_call: NA; cdr3_nt: TGTGCCAGCAGTATGGGGCTGAATTCACCCCTCCACTTT; cdr3_aa: CASSMGLNSPLHF
v_call: TRBV7-8; clone_size: many; j_call: TRBJ1-5; d_call: NA; cdr3_nt: TGTGCCAGCAGCTTAGTCACCGGTAGCAATCAGCCCCAGCATTTT; cdr3_aa: CASSLVTGSNQPQHF
v_call: TRBV19; clone_size: few; j_call: TRBJ1-1; d_call: NA; cdr3_nt: TGTGCCAGTAGTATCTCCCGGGTCCTCGTTAACACTGAAGCTTTCTTT; cdr3_aa: CASSISRVLVNTEAFF
v_call: TRBV7-2; clone_size: NA; j_call: TRBJ1-5; d_call: NA; cdr3_nt: TGTGCCAGCAGTCCAGGGCACAGTCGAAGCAATCAGCCCCAGCATTTT; cdr3_aa: CASSPGHSRSNQPQHF
v_call: TRBV19; clone_size: NA; j_call: TRBJ2-1; d_call: TRBD2; cdr3_nt: TGTGCCACCAGAAGTTTGGCGGGAGGGGTTATACATGAGCAGTTCTTC; cdr3_aa: CATRSLAGGVIHEQFF
v_call: TRBV24-1; clone_size: NA; j_call: TRBJ1-1; d_call: NA; cdr3_nt: TGTGCCACCAAGGACCCCATGAACACTGAAGCTTTCTTT; cdr3_aa: CATKDPMNTEAFF
v_call: TRBV28; clone_size: NA; j_call: TRBJ2-7; d_call: NA; cdr3_nt: TGTGCCAGCAGTCCCCTCGGTAGCGCCAGAGTCTCCTACGAGCAGTACTTC; cdr3_aa: CASSPLGSARVSYEQYF
v_call: TRBV3-1; clone_size: NA; j_call: TRBJ1-1; d_call: NA; cdr3_nt: TGTGCCAGCAGCCCAAAGGGCAGGGTCGTTCGGAACACTGAAGCTTTCTTT; cdr3_aa: CASSPKGRVVRNTEAFF
v_call: TRBV2; clone_size: NA; j_call: TRBJ1-5; d_call: NA; cdr3_nt: TGTGCCAGCAGGACCGGGACAATTAGCAATCAGCCCCAGCATTTT; cdr3_aa: CASRTGTISNQPQHF
v_call: TRBV7-9; clone_size: few; j_call: TRBJ1-2; d_call: TRBD1; cdr3_nt: TGTGCCAGCAGCTCGGTCCCGGGACAGGGGGCCAATGGCTACACCTTC; cdr3_aa: CASSSVPGQGANGYTF
v_call: TRBV6-6; clone_size: NA; j_call: TRBJ2-1; d_call: NA; cdr3_nt: TGTGCCAGCAGTTACGGGGCGAGCAATGAGCAGTTCTTC; cdr3_aa: CASSYGASNEQFF
v_call: TRBV10-3; clone_size: NA; j_call: TRBJ1-1; d_call: NA; cdr3_nt: TGTGCCATCAGTCATGACAGAAACACTGAAGCTTTCTTT; cdr3_aa: CAISHDRNTEAFF
v_call: TRBV27; clone_size: NA; j_call: TRBJ1-1; d_call: NA; cdr3_nt: TGTGCCAGCAGTTTATTGGTCCTGGGAGGGATGAACACTGAAGCTTTCTTT; cdr3_aa: CASSLLVLGGMNTEAFF
v_call: TRBV7-2; clone_size: many; j_call: TRBJ1-1; d_call: TRBD1; cdr3_nt: TGTGCCAGCAGCTTCAGACAGGGGCTGAACACTGAAGCTTTCTTT; cdr3_aa: CASSFRQGLNTEAFF
v_call: TRBV30; clone_size: NA; j_call: TRBJ2-3; d_call: TRBD1; cdr3_nt: TGTGCCTGGGGACGGCCGGGACAGGGAAATACGCAGTATTTT; cdr3_aa: CAWGRPGQGNTQYF
v_call: TRBV6-4; clone_size: NA; j_call: TRBJ2-3; d_call: TRBD2; cdr3_nt: TGTGCCAGCAGTGACTCGACTAGCGGGAGCACAGATACGACGTATTTT; cdr3_aa: CASSDSTSGSTDTTYF
v_call: TRBV7-2; clone_size: many; j_call: TRBJ2-2; d_call: TRBD2; cdr3_nt: TGTGCCAGCAGCTTCCGGACTAGCGGGGGCACCGGGGAGCTGTTTTTT; cdr3_aa: CASSFRTSGGTGELFF
v_call: TRBV7-7; clone_size: NA; j_call: TRBJ2-5; d_call: TRBD1; cdr3_nt: TGTGCTAGCAGCTTAGGATTTAGGGACAGGGGGAAACAAGAGACCCAGTACTTC; cdr3_aa: CASSLGFRDRGKQETQYF
v_call: TRBV4-1; clone_size: few; j_call: TRBJ1-5; d_call: NA; cdr3_nt: TGCGCCAGCAGCCAAGAGCTTTTAGTTCCGCCCCAGCATTTT; cdr3_aa: CASSQELLVPPQHF
v_call: TRBV12-3/TRBV12-4; clone_size: NA; j_call: TRBJ1-2; d_call: NA; cdr3_nt: TGTGCCAGCAGCTCCTCACACGGGAAGAACTATGGCTACACCTTC; cdr3_aa: CASSSSHGKNYGYTF
v_call: TRBV6-7; clone_size: NA; j_call: TRBJ2-3; d_call: NA; cdr3_nt: TGTGCCAGCAGGCCACAACGGGACAAATCGGATACGCAGTATTTT; cdr3_aa: CASRPQRDKSDTQYF
v_call: TRBV7-2; clone_size: few; j_call: TRBJ1-1; d_call: NA; cdr3_nt: TGTGCCAGCAGCTTAGGACCTGGGGGACTCACTGAAGCTTTCTTT; cdr3_aa: CASSLGPGGLTEAFF
v_call: TRBV10-3; clone_size: few; j_call: TRBJ1-2; d_call: TRBD1; cdr3_nt: TGTGCCACAGAACAGGGGCCTGCGCCTGGCTACACCTTC; cdr3_aa: CATEQGPAPGYTF
v_call: TRBV10-3; clone_size: NA; j_call: TRBJ2-7; d_call: NA; cdr3_nt: TGTGCCATCAGTGAGTCGACTGGTGGGAGGCGAAGAACCTACGAGCAGTACTTC; cdr3_aa: CAISESTGGRRRTYEQYF
v_call: TRBV13; clone_size: NA; j_call: TRBJ1-4; d_call: NA; cdr3_nt: TGTGCCAGCAGCTTAGACAGCGAGCCGGGGAAACTGTTTTTT; cdr3_aa: CASSLDSEPGKLFF
v_call: TRBV7-6; clone_size: NA; j_call: TRBJ1-5; d_call: TRBD1; cdr3_nt: TGTGCCAGCAGCATGACAGGGTACGGTCAGCCCCAGCATTTT; cdr3_aa: CASSMTGYGQPQHF
v_call: TRBV7-2; clone_size: few; j_call: TRBJ2-5; d_call: TRBD2; cdr3_nt: TGTGCCAGCAGCTTAAGCGGGAGGGTCCAAGAGACCCAGTACTTC; cdr3_aa: CASSLSGRVQETQYF
v_call: TRBV4-2; clone_size: few; j_call: TRBJ2-3; d_call: NA; cdr3_nt: TGTGCCAGCAGCCAAGATTACCGGAGCAGCACAGATACGCAGTATTTT; cdr3_aa: CASSQDYRSSTDTQYF
v_call: TRBV10-3; clone_size: few; j_call: TRBJ2-3; d_call: NA; cdr3_nt: TGTGCCATCGGGGCCCCGGGGGATACGCAGTATTTT; cdr3_aa: CAIGAPGDTQYF
v_call: TRBV12-3/TRBV12-4; clone_size: NA; j_call: TRBJ2-3; d_call: NA; cdr3_nt: TGTGCCAGCAGTTTAGGTGCCAAGTCAGATACGCAGTATTTT; cdr3_aa: CASSLGAKSDTQYF
v_call: TRBV7-6; clone_size: NA; j_call: TRBJ2-1; d_call: NA; cdr3_nt: TGTGCCAGCAGCTTAGAGGGGACCGGGACTCCGTACCTCGATGAGCTGTTCTTC; cdr3_aa: CASSLEGTGTPYLDELFF
v_call: TRBV7-3; clone_size: NA; j_call: TRBJ2-7; d_call: NA; cdr3_nt: TGTGCCATCCTGCAGGACTACGAGCAGTACTTC; cdr3_aa: CAILQDYEQYF
v_call: TRBV2; clone_size: NA; j_call: TRBJ1-5; d_call: NA; cdr3_nt: TGTGCCAGCAGGTTTGGGGGCCGGGGCAATCAGCCCCAGCATTTT; cdr3_aa: CASRFGGRGNQPQHF